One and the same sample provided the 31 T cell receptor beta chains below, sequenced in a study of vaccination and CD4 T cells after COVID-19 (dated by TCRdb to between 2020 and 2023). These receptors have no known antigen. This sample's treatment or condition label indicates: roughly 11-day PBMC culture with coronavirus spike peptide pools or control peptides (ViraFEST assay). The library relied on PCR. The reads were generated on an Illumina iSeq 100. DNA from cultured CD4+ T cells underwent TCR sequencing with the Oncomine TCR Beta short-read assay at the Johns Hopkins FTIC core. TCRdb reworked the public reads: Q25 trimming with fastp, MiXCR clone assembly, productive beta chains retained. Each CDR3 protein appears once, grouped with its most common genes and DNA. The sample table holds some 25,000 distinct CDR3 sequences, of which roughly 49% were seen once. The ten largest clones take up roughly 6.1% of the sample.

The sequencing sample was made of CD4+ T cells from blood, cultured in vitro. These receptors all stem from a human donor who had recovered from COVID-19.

The CDR3 DNA follows: TGTGCCAGCAGCCTTGACAGACCCTACGAGCAGTACTTC. Residues: CASSLDRPYEQYF. The V call is TRBV11-3, the J call TRBJ2-7; D perhaps matches TRBD1 (5 bases). CDR1 is SGHNT and CDR2 is YENEEA in the germline V gene. Trimming took 5 bases from V and 2 from J, leaving 10 bases between them. This CDR3 contains 13 residues.

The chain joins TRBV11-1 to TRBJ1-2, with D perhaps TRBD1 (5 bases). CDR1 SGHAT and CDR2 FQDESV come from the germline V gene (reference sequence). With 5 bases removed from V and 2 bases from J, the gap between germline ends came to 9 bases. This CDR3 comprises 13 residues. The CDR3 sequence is CASSGGQNYGYTF. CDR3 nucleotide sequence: TGTGCCAGCAGCGGTGGACAAAACTATGGCTACACCTTC.

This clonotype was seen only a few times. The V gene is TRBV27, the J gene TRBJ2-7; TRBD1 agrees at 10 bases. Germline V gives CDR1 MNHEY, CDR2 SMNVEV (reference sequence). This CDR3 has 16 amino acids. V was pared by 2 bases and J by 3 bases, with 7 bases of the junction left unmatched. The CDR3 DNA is TGTGCCAGCAGTTTACGCCAAGGGACAGGGGACTACGAGCAGTACTTC. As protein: CASSLRQGTGDYEQYF.

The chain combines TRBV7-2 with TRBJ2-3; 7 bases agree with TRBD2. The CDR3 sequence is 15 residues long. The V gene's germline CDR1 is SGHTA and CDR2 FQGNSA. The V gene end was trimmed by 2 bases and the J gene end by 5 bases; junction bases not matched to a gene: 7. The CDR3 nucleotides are TGTGCCAGCAGCTTAAGGGGCGGGAGAGGAGATACGCAGTATTTT. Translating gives CASSLRGGRGDTQYF.

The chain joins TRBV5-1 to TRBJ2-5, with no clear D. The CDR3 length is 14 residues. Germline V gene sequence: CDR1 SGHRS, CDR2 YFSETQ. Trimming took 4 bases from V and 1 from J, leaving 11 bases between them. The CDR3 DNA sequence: TGCGCCAGCAGCCCGGTGAGCCTCCAAGAGACCCAGTACTTC. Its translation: CASSPVSLQETQYF. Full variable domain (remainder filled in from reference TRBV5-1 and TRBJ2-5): KAGVTQTPRYLIKTRGQQVTLSCSPISGHRSVSWYQQTPGQGLQFLFEYFSETQRNKGNFPGRFSGRQFSNSRSEMNVSTLELGDSALYLCASSPVSLQETQYFGPGTRLLVL.

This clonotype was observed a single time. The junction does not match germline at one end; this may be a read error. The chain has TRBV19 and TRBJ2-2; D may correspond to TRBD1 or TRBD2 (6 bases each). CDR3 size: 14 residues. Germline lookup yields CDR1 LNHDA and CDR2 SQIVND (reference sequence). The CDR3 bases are TGTGCCAGTAGTACCTCAGGTCCCAAGGGGGGGCTGTTTTTT. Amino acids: CASSTSGPKGGLFF.

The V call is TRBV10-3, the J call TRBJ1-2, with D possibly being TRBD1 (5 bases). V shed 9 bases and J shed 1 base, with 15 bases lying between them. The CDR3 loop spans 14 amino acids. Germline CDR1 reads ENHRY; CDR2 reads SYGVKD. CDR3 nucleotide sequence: TGTGCCATTACCGGGACCGAGTATAACTATGGCTACACCTTC. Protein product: CAITGTEYNYGYTF.

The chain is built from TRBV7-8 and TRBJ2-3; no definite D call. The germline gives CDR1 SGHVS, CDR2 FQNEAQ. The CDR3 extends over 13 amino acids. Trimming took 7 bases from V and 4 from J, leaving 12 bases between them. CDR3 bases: TGTGCCAGCACGAACCACATAGCAGATACGCAGTATTTT. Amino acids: CASTNHIADTQYF.

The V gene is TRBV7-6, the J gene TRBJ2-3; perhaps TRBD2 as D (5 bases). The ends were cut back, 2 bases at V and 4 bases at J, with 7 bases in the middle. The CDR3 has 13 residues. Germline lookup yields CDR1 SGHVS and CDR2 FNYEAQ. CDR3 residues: CASSLTRADTQYF. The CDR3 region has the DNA TGTGCCAGCAGCTTAACTAGAGCAGATACGCAGTATTTT.

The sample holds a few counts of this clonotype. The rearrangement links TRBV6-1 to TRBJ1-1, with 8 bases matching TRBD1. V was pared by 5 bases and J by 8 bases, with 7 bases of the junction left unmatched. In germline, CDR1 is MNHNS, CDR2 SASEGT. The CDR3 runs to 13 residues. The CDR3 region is CASSLDRGGEAFF. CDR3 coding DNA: TGTGCCAGCAGTCTCGACAGGGGTGGGGAAGCTTTCTTT.

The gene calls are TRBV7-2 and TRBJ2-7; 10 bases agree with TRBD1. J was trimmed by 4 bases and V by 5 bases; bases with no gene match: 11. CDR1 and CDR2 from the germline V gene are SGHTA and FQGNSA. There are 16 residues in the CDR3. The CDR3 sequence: CASSPYGTGEQYEQYF. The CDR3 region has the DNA TGTGCCAGCAGCCCGTATGGGACAGGGGAACAGTACGAGCAGTACTTC.

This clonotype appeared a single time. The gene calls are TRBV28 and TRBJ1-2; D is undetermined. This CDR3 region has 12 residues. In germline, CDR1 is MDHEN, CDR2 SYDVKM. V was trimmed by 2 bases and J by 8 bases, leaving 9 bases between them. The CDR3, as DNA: TGTGCCAGCAGTTTAATCCGTTTGGGCTACACCTTC. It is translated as CASSLIRLGYTF.

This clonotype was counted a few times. CDR3 amino acids: CASSWQGNEQFF. The DNA for the CDR3 is TGTGCCAGCAGCTGGCAGGGTAATGAGCAGTTCTTC. The rearrangement joins TRBV7-9 to TRBJ2-1; D perhaps matches TRBD1 (5 bases). CDR1 SEHNR and CDR2 FQNEAQ come from the germline V gene (reference sequence). V was shortened by 4 bases and J by 7 bases, with 8 bases between the two germline ends. The CDR3 spans 12 residues.

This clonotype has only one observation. CDR3 in DNA: TGTGCCAGCAGGCAGACTAGCGGGGGGTCCTACGAGCAGTACTTC. It is translated as CASRQTSGGSYEQYF. This chain joins TRBV28 and TRBJ2-7; 13 positions agree with TRBD2. The CDR3 spans 15 residues. The trim removed 6 bases at V and 1 base at J, leaving 3 bases unmatched. From germline, CDR1 is MDHEN and CDR2 SYDVKM.

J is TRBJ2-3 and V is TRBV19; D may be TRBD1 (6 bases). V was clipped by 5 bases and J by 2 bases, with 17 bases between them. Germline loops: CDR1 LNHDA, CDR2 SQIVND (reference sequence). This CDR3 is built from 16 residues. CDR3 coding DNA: TGTGCCAGTAGTTATCGCGCCGGACAGATCACAGATACGCAGTATTTT. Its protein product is CASSYRAGQITDTQYF.

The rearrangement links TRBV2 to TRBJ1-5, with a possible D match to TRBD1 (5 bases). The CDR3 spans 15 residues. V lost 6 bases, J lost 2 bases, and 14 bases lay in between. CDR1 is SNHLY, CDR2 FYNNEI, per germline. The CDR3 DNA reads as TGTGCCAGCAGCCCGCAGGGAACGGGCAATCAGCCCCAGCATTTT. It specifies CASSPQGTGNQPQHF.

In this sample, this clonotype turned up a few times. The CDR3 protein is CASSSDHSTGELFF. The CDR3 bases are TGTGCCAGCAGTTCCGACCATTCTACCGGGGAGCTGTTTTTT. The chain is built from TRBV6-5 and TRBJ2-2, with no clear D. Trimming cost V 4 bases and J 5 bases, with 11 bases left between them. This CDR3 contains 14 residues. CDR1 is MNHEY and CDR2 is SVGAGI in the germline V gene.

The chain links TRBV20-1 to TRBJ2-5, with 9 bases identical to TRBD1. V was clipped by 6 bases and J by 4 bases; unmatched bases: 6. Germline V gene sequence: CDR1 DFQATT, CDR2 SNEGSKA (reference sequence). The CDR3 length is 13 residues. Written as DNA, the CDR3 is TGCAGTGCCCCGGACAGGGGCCGAGAGACCCAGTACTTC. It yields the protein CSAPDRGRETQYF.

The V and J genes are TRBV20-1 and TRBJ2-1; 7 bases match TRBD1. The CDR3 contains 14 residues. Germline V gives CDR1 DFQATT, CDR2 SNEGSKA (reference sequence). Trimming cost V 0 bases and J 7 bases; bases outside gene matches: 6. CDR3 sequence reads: CSARDPKQGNEQFF. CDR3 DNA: TGCAGTGCTAGAGATCCGAAACAGGGGAATGAGCAGTTCTTC.

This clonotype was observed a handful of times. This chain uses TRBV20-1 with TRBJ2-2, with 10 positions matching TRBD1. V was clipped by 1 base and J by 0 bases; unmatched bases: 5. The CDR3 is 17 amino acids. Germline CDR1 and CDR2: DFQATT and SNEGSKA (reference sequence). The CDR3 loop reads CSARGGQGRTNTGELFF. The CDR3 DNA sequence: TGCAGTGCTAGAGGGGGACAGGGGCGTACGAACACCGGGGAGCTGTTTTTT.

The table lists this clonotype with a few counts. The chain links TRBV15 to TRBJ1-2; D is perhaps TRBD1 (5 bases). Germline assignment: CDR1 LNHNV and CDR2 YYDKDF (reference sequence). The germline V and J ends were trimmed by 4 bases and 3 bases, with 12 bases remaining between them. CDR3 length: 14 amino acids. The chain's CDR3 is CATSMIAGDYGYTF. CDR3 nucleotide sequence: TGTGCCACCAGCATGATCGCGGGGGACTATGGCTACACCTTC.

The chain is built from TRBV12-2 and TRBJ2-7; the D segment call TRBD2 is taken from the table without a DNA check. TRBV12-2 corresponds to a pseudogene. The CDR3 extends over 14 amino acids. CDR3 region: CASRRTSGVHEQYF. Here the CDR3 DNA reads TGTGCAAGTCGCCGGACTAGCGGGGTTCATGAGCAGTACTTC.

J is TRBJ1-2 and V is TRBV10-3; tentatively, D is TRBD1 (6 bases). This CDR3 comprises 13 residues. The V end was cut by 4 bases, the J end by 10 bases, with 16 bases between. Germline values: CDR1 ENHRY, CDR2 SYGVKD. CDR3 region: CAISAGTPNDYTF. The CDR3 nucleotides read TGTGCCATCAGTGCTGGGACACCGAACGACTACACCTTC.

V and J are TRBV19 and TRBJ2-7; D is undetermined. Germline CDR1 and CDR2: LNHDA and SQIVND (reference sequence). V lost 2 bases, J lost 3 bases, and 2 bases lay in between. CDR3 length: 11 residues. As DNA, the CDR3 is TGTGCCAGTAGTATATACTACGAGCAGTACTTC. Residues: CASSIYYEQYF. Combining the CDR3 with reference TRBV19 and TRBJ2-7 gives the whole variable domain DGGITQSPKYLFRKEGQNVTLSCEQNLNHDAMYWYRQDPGQGLRLIYYSQIVNDFQKGDIAEGYSVSREKKESFPLTVTSAQKNPTAFYLCASSIYYEQYFGPGTRLTVT.

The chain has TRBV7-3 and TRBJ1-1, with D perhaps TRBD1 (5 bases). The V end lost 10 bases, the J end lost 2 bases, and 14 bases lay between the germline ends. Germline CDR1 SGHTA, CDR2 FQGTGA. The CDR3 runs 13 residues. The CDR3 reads CATRLGPNTEAFF. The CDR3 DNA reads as TGTGCCACGCGATTGGGGCCTAACACTGAAGCTTTCTTT.

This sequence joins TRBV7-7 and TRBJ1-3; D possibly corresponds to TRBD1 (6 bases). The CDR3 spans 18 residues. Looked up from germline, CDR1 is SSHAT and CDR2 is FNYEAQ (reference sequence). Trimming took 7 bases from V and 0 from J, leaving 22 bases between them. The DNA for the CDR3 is TGTGCCAGCACCGTGGGGGGCCGACAGGCGAGCTCTGGAAACACCATATATTTT. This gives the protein CASTVGGRQASSGNTIYF.

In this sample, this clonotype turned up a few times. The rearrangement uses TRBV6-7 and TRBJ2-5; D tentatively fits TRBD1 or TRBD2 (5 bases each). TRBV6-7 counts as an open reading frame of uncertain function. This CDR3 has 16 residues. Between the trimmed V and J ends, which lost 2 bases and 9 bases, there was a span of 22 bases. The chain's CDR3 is CASSYARDRLYQAQYF. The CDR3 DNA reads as TGTGCCAGCAGTTACGCCCGGGACCGACTCTATCAGGCCCAGTACTTC.

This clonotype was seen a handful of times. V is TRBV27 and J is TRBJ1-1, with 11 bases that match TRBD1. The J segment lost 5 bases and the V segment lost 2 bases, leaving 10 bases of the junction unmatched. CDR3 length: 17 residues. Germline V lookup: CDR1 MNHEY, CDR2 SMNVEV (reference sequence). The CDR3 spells CASSLAPGQGAKTEAFF. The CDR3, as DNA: TGTGCCAGCAGTTTAGCGCCAGGACAGGGGGCGAAGACTGAAGCTTTCTTT.

DNA of the CDR3: TGTGCCAGTAGTACCCAGCTACGATTTTACGAGCAGTACTTC. It translates to CASSTQLRFYEQYF. V is TRBV19 and J is TRBJ2-7; D gene unclear. V dropped 4 bases and J dropped 4 bases, with 14 bases sitting between them. Germline V lookup: CDR1 LNHDA, CDR2 SQIVND (reference sequence). This CDR3 has 14 residues.

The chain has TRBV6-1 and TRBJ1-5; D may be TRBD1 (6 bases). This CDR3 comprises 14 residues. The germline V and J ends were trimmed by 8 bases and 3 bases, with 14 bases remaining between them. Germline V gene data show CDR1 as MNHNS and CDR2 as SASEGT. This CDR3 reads CASDTGQFNQPQHF. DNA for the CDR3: TGTGCCAGCGACACCGGACAGTTCAATCAGCCCCAGCATTTT.

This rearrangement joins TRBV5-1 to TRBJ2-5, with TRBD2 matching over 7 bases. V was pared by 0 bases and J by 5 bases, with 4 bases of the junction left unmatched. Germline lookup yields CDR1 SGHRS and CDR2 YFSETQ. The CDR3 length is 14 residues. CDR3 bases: TGCGCCAGCAGCTTGGAGCGGGGAGGGGAGACCCAGTACTTC. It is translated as CASSLERGGETQYF.